Below, 13 T cell receptor beta chains from the same sample are listed, as sequenced in a study of T cells in localized non-small cell lung cancer. Assay used: immunoSEQ multiplex PCR; TCRdb lists only in-frame clones, some missing. The table shows tens of thousands of clones, with about 78% occurring only once. The sample in question was PBMCs, obtained before any cancer treatment. The receptors were sampled from a woman aged 35-70 years with stage II lung adenocarcinoma.

This clone was counted only a few times. V gene TRBV28 combines with J gene TRBJ2-3; D is perhaps TRBD1 (6 bases). The CDR3 consists of 15 residues. The ends were cut back, 3 bases at V and 2 bases at J, with 12 bases in the middle. CDR1 and CDR2 (germline): MDHEN, SYDVKM. CDR3 sequence: CASSLYGDTTDTQYF. The CDR3 coding sequence is TGTGCCAGCAGTTTGTATGGGGACACCACAGATACGCAGTATTTT.

V gene TRBV6-5 combines with J gene TRBJ1-5; D is uncertain. Germline V gives CDR1 MNHEY, CDR2 SVGAGI. The CDR3 covers 14 residues. The V end was cut by 2 bases, the J end by 3 bases, with 8 bases between. The CDR3 sequence is CASSYGRLNQPQHF. The CDR3 DNA reads as TGTGCCAGCAGTTACGGACGGCTCAATCAGCCCCAGCATTTT.

This clone has just a few counts. This sequence joins TRBV2 and TRBJ2-7; TRBD1 agrees at 11 bases. In germline, CDR1 is SNHLY, CDR2 FYNNEI. J gave up 9 bases and V 7 bases, and 8 bases lay outside the gene matches. The CDR3 has 13 amino acids. DNA of the CDR3: TGTGCCAGCACCGGGACAGGGGGACTCGGGCAGTACTTC. The encoded protein is CASTGTGGLGQYF.

The V and J genes are TRBV7-2 and TRBJ1-1, with 7 bases lining up with TRBD1. The CDR3 sequence is 16 residues long. After removal of 5 bases from V and 4 bases from J, the junction contained 13 bases not matched to a gene. Germline CDR1 reads SGHTA; CDR2 reads FQGNSA. The CDR3 reads CASSRQGLVPSTEAFF. The CDR3 bases are TGTGCCAGCAGCCGACAGGGCTTAGTCCCTAGCACTGAAGCTTTCTTT.

The chain has TRBV18 and TRBJ1-1; no clear D gene. Germline V lookup: CDR1 KGHSH, CDR2 LQKENI. The CDR3 has 15 amino acids. Trimming took off 2 bases at V and 2 bases at J, with 12 bases between the two ends. The CDR3 coding sequence is TGTGCCAGCTCACCAGGAATCGTTTATAACACTGAAGCTTTCTTT. Residues: CASSPGIVYNTEAFF.

The chain carries TRBV11-2 and TRBJ1-4; D uncertain. V lost 5 bases and J lost 3, with 13 bases in between. CDR1 and CDR2 (germline): SGHAT, FQNNGV. This CDR3 is 15 amino acids long. CDR3 coding DNA: TGTGCCAGCAGCGCCATGCACACCCCTAATGAAAAACTGTTTTTT. Protein sequence: CASSAMHTPNEKLFF. The full variable domain, rest sourced from reference TRBV11-2 and TRBJ1-4, is EAGVAQSPRYKIIEKRQSVAFWCNPISGHATLYWYQQILGQGPKLLIQFQNNGVVDDSQLPKDRFSAERLKGVDSTLKIQPAKLEDSAVYLCASSAMHTPNEKLFFGSGTQLSVL.

The gene calls are TRBV27 and TRBJ1-2; TRBD1 agrees at 8 bases. V lost 4 bases to trimming and J lost 8 bases; unmatched junction nucleotides: 9. The CDR3 consists of 14 residues. CDR1 is MNHEY, CDR2 SMNVEV, per germline (reference sequence). The CDR3 DNA sequence: TGTGCCAGCAGTTCCCGGGACAGGTCGGTCGGCTACACCTTC. Amino acids: CASSSRDRSVGYTF.

The chain couples TRBV5-1 to TRBJ2-3; 10 bases map to TRBD1. Trimming took 5 bases from V and 2 from J; bases not matched to a gene: 5. The CDR3 is 15 amino acids. Looked up from germline, CDR1 is SGHRS and CDR2 is YFSETQ. The chain's CDR3 is CASSIGTGDTDTQYF. The CDR3 region has the DNA TGCGCCAGCAGTATTGGGACAGGGGACACAGATACGCAGTATTTT.

In its sample, this clone was seen a few times. This rearrangement joins TRBV7-2 to TRBJ1-1; 7 nucleotides align to TRBD1. The V and J ends lost 2 bases and 7 bases, in that order; junction bases with no gene match: 10. Germline V gene lookup returns CDR1 SGHTA and CDR2 FQGNSA. CDR3 length equals 15 residues. The CDR3 sequence: CASSLRGTVPNEAFF. In DNA form, the CDR3 reads TGTGCCAGCAGCTTAAGGGGGACAGTCCCTAATGAAGCTTTCTTT.

V and J are TRBV30 and TRBJ1-4; no clear D. Germline CDR1 is GTSNPN and CDR2 is SVGIG (reference sequence). V lost 4 bases and J lost 5, with 11 bases in between. CDR3 length: 13 residues. CDR3 residues: CAWTRNPNEKLFF. In DNA form, the CDR3 reads TGTGCCTGGACCCGCAATCCGAATGAAAAACTGTTTTTT.

V and J are TRBV28 and TRBJ1-3; D possibly corresponds to TRBD1 (5 bases). Germline V gene data show CDR1 as MDHEN and CDR2 as SYDVKM. The length of the CDR3 is 12 residues. Trimming stripped 4 bases from V and 16 bases from J, with 17 bases between. CDR3 in DNA: TGTGCCAGCAGTTCAACAGGCTATCGGGGGTATTTT. Encoded protein: CASSSTGYRGYF.

This clone is deemed medium-sized. J is TRBJ1-5 and V is TRBV2; 7 bases are shared with TRBD1. CDR3 size: 14 residues. Trimming at V came to 4 bases and at J to 4 bases, leaving 4 bases not matched to a gene. Germline-derived CDR1 and CDR2 are SNHLY and FYNNEI. The CDR3 nucleotides read TGTGCCAGCAGTGTCCAGGGGGGGAATCAGCCCCAGCATTTT. The encoded protein is CASSVQGGNQPQHF.

V usage is TRBV2 and J usage is TRBJ2-3; D may be TRBD2 (6 bases). Deletions cut 6 bases from V and 2 bases from J, with 12 bases between. CDR3 size: 14 residues. Germline CDR1 reads SNHLY; CDR2 reads FYNNEI. In DNA, the CDR3 is TGTGCCAGCAGCACTAGCAGTCACACAGATACGCAGTATTTT. Amino acid sequence: CASSTSSHTDTQYF.